This record looks at one T cell receptor (beta chain) sequence and its context. Its antigen is not known. The source of the sample is a study of T-cell reconstitution after alpha-beta-depleted transplantation in children. Overall study results and limits: Certain patients had high TCRbeta diversity at day 60, and it came from recipient T cells and thymic progenitors that survived.

CDR3 length: 15 amino acids. After removal of 4 bases from V and 8 bases from J, the junction contained 9 bases not matched to a gene. The germline V gene has CDR1 ENHRY and CDR2 SYGVKD. Unique molecular identifiers featured in how the TCRbeta library was prepared. TCRdb redid the calling of the PCR reads with MiXCR, one entry per CDR3 protein. The table lists 610,000 or so distinct CDR3 sequences, 25% to 30% of them singletons. This receptor was taken from a boy under two years old with Wiskott-Aldrich syndrome, due to receive a stem cell transplant. This sample comprised PBMCs, obtained before TCRalphabeta/CD19-depleted stem cell transplant. The chain has TRBV10-3 and TRBJ2-2, with 8 bases fitting TRBD2. DNA of the CDR3: TGTGCCATCAGTGGGACCGGGACTAGAGTGGGGGAGCTGTTTTTT. Translated, it gives CAISGTGTRVGELFF.